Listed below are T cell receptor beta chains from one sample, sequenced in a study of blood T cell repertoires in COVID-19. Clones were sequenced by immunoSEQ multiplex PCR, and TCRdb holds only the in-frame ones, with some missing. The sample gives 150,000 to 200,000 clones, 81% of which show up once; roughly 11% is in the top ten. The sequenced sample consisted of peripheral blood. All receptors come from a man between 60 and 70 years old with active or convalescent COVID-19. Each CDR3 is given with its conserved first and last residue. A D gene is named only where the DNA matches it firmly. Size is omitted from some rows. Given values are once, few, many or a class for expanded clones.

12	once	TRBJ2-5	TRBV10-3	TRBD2	TGTGCCACCGGACTAGCTCAAGAGACCCAGTACTTC	CATGLAQETQYF
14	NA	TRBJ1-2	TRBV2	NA	TGTGCCAGCAGTGAACAGGCAGTGAACTATGGCTACACCTTC	CASSEQAVNYGYTF
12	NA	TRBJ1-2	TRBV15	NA	TGTGCCACCAGTGAGGTAGGGGATGGCTACACCTTC	CATSEVGDGYTF
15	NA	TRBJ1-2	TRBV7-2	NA	TGTGCCAGCAGCTCCTGGGGGGGGCAAAGCTATGGCTACACCTTC	CASSSWGGQSYGYTF
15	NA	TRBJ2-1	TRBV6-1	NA	TGTGCCAGCAGTGAAGGCGGGACCCTTTACAATGAGCAGTTCTTC	CASSEGGTLYNEQFF
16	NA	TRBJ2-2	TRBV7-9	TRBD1	TGTGCCAGCAGCAAAGCCGGGACAGGGGCCACCGGGGAGCTGTTTTTT	CASSKAGTGATGELFF
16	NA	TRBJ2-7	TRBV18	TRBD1	TGTGCCAGCTCCCAAGGACAGGGGACCTCCTTAGGGGAGCAGTACTTC	CASSQGQGTSLGEQYF
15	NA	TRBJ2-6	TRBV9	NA	TGTGCCAGCAGCCCCGTAGGGGCGGGGGCCAACGTCCTGACTTTC	CASSPVGAGANVLTF
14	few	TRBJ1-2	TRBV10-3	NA	TGTGCCACCTCATCGAGGACGGGAGGGGATGGCTACACCTTC	CATSSRTGGDGYTF
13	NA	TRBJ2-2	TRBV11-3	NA	TGTGCCAGCAGCTTAGCGTCGGGTCGGCGGCTGTTTTTT	CASSLASGRRLFF
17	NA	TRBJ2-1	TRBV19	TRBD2	TGTGCCAGTAGTATACAGGCGGGACTAGCGGGTTACAATGAGCAGTTCTTC	CASSIQAGLAGYNEQFF
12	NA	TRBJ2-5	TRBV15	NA	TGTGCCACCAGCAGAGTCCGGGAGACCCAGTACTTC	CATSRVRETQYF
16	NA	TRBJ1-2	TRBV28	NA	TGTGCCAGCAGTTCTCTGAGTGGCGCGGGAATCAATGGCTACACCTTC	CASSSLSGAGINGYTF
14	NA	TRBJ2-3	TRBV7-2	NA	TGTGCCAGCAGCTTAGCCGGGACTGTGGATACGCAGTATTTT	CASSLAGTVDTQYF
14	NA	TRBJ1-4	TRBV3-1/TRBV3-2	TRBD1	TGTGCCAGCAGAGAGACAGGGTTTTATGAAAAACTGTTTTTT	CASRETGFYEKLFF
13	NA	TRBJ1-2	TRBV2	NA	TGTGCCAGCAGTGGGCGGGGAGGGGCCGGCTACACCTTC	CASSGRGGAGYTF
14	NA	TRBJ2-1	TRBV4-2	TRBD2	TGTGCCAGCAGCCAAGATTGGACGGGGGGGGCCCGCTTCTTC	CASSQDWTGGARFF
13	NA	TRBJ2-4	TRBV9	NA	TGTGCCAGCAGCGTTGGCGAGGGAAACATTCAGTACTTC	CASSVGEGNIQYF
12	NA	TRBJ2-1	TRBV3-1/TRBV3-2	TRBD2	TGTGCCAGCAGTCCTAGCGGGATTGAGCAGTTCTTC	CASSPSGIEQFF
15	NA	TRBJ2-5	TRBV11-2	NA	TGTGCCAGCAGCTCGGGGACTCCGGTACAAGAGACCCAGTACTTC	CASSSGTPVQETQYF
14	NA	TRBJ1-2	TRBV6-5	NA	TGTGCCAGCAGTCCAGGGACACCGAACTATGGCTACACCTTC	CASSPGTPNYGYTF
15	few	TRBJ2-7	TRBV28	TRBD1	TGTGCCAGCAGTCCTGTGGGACAGGCCCACTACGAGCAGTACTTC	CASSPVGQAHYEQYF
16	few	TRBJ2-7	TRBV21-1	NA	TGTGCCAGCAGTGAGACCATCACTAGCGGCATCTACGAGCAGTACTTC	CASSETITSGIYEQYF
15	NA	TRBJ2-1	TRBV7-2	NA	TGTGCCAGCAGCTTGGGGAGCGGATACTACAATGAGCAGTTCTTC	CASSLGSGYYNEQFF
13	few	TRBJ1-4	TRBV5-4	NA	TGTGCCAGCAGCTTGGTGCCGCGGGAAAAACTGTTTTTT	CASSLVPREKLFF
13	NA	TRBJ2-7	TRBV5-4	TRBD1	TGTGCCAGCAGCATGGCAGGGGGAGTGGAGCAGTACTTC	CASSMAGGVEQYF
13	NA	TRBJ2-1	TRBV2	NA	TGTGCCAGCAGGAGGGGGACCCCGGGTGAGCAGTTCTTC	CASRRGTPGEQFF
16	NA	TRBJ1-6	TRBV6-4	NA	TGTGCCAGCAGGGGATCCTTCGGAAAGGAGGCTTCACCCCTCCACTTT	CASRGSFGKEASPLHF
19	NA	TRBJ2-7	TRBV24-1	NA	TGTGCCACCAGTGATTTGGGGGGGAGCGGAGGGGATCGGATCTACGAGCAGTACTTC	CATSDLGGSGGDRIYEQYF
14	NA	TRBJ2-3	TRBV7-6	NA	TGTGCCAGCAGCTTAGCGGGAGTGACAGATACGCAGTATTTT	CASSLAGVTDTQYF
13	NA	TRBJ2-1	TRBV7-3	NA	TGTGCCAGCAGCCTCTCACAGGACAATGAGCAGTTCTTC	CASSLSQDNEQFF
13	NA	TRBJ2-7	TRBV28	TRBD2	TGTGCCAGCAGTGTAGCGGGAGGGTACGAGCAGTACTTC	CASSVAGGYEQYF
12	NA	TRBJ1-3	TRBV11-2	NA	TGTGCCAGCGCCGCGTCTGGAAACACCATATATTTT	CASAASGNTIYF
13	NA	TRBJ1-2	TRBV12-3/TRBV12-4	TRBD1	TGTGCCAGCAGTTTCGACAGGGACTATGGCTACACCTTC	CASSFDRDYGYTF
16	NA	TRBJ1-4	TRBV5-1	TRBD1	TGCGCCAGCAGCCGCGATCGGACAGGGGTGGAAGAAAAACTGTTTTTT	CASSRDRTGVEEKLFF
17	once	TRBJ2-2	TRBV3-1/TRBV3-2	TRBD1	TGTGCCAGCAGCAACGCACGAGGGGACAGGGGCACCGGGGAGCTGTTTTTT	CASSNARGDRGTGELFF
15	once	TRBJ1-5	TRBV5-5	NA	TGTGCCAGCAGCACACAGGGAGAGAGCAATCAGCCCCAGCATTTT	CASSTQGESNQPQHF
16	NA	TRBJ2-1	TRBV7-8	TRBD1	TGTGCCAGCAGCTCCCGCCGGGACAGGGGGCGAAATGAGCAGTTCTTC	CASSSRRDRGRNEQFF
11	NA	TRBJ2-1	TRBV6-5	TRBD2	TGTGGTACGCGGGGGTTCAATGAGCAGTTCTTC	CGTRGFNEQFF
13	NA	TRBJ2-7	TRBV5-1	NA	TGCGCCAGCAGCGCCGCGGGCGCCTACGAGCAGTACTTC	CASSAAGAYEQYF
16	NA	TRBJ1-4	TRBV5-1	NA	TGCGCCAGCAGCTTAACAGGGCCTACAACTAATGAAAAACTGTTTTTT	CASSLTGPTTNEKLFF
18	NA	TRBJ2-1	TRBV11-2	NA	TGTGCCAGCAGCCCGCCTCCCGCGATTGGACTCGTCTCAAATGAGCAGTTCTTC	CASSPPPAIGLVSNEQFF
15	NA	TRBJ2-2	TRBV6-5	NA	TGTGCCAGCAGTTTGTTGCCAGGGGAGTCCGGGGAGCTGTTTTTT	CASSLLPGESGELFF
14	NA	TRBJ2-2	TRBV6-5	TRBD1	TGTGCCAGCAGTTGGCAGGGGGAAGGGGGGGAGCTGTTTTTT	CASSWQGEGGELFF
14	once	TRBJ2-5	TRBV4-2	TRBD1	TGTGCCAGCAGCCCGACAGGGGGCGAAGAGACCCAGTACTTC	CASSPTGGEETQYF
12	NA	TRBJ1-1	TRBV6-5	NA	TGTGCCAGCAGTTACGTCGGCACTGAAGCTTTCTTT	CASSYVGTEAFF
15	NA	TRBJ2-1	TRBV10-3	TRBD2	TGTGCCATCAGTGAAGGCCTAGCGGGAGGTAGTAGGCAGTTCTTC	CAISEGLAGGSRQFF
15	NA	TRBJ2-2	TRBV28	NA	TGTGCCAGCAGTGAGCGGGTAGGGAACACCGGGGAGCTGTTTTTT	CASSERVGNTGELFF
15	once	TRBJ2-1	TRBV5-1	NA	TGCGCCAGCAGCTTGGCAGGCCGCTCCTACAATGAGCAGTTCTTC	CASSLAGRSYNEQFF
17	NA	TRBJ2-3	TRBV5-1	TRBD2	TGCGCCAGCAGCGTCGGGACTAGCGGGAGTAGGCCAGATACGCAGTATTTT	CASSVGTSGSRPDTQYF
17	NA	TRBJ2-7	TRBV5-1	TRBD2	TGCGCCAGCAGCTTGGTTGGTAGCGGGAGCCCTTTCCGGGAGCAGTACTTC	CASSLVGSGSPFREQYF
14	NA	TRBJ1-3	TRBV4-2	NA	TGTGCCAGCAGCCGATCCGACAGAGGCAACACCATATATTTT	CASSRSDRGNTIYF
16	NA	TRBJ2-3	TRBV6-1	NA	TGTGCCAGCAGTGAAGGTCTACAGCCTTTAGGAGATACGCAGTATTTT	CASSEGLQPLGDTQYF